This T cell receptor (delta chain) emerged from a study of gamma-delta T cells after stem cell transplantation. This clone is medium-sized. A far bigger clonotype differs at one base, so this is likely a read error. TCRdb re-processed the RT-PCR reads using CATT. The sample lists around 1,000 delta-chain clones, approximately 13% occurring once. CDR1 and CDR2 (germline): TSWWSYY, QGS. V was trimmed by 6 bases and J by 7 bases, leaving 18 bases between them. CDR3 size: 14 residues. V is TRDV1 and J is TRDJ1; D remains unclear. This sequence was found in a human donor. It is not recorded whose cells these are; they may come from a transplant donor. The material sequenced was gamma-delta T cells. The CDR3 here is CALGRGTPHLKLIF. CDR3 DNA: TGTGCTCTTGGACGAGGGACCCCTCACCTTAAACTCATCTTT.